Listed below are T cell receptor beta chains from one sample, sequenced in a study of CD8 T cells in Susac syndrome. From the immunoSEQ multiplex PCR reads, TCRdb called clonotypes with MiXCR, one entry per CDR3 protein. The sample contains under 350,000 distinct CDR3 sequences, 92% of which appear only once. Sequencing was performed on CD4+ T cells from PBMCs. These receptors were obtained from a human donor with multiple sclerosis. The CDR3 runs from the conserved cysteine through the conserved F or W. A D gene is named only where the DNA matches it firmly. Only some rows state a clone size, as once, few, many or a class for expanded clones.

J gene,D gene,clone size,V gene,CDR3 DNA,CDR3 protein
TRBJ2-3,NA,NA,TRBV5-1,TGCGCCAGCAGCTTCATCCAGCCTAGCACAGATACGCAGTATTTT,CASSFIQPSTDTQYF
TRBJ2-7,TRBD2,NA,TRBV6-5,TGTGCCAGCACCTCCGGGACTAGCCCTGTGGAGCAGTACTTC,CASTSGTSPVEQYF
TRBJ1-2,TRBD1,NA,TRBV20-1,TGCAGTGCTAGTGAGGCAGGGGGGGGTTATGGCTACACCTTC,CSASEAGGGYGYTF
TRBJ2-5,NA,NA,TRBV6-5,TGTGCCAGCAGTTACTCGCGTCCGACCCTGGGAGAGACCCAGTACTTC,CASSYSRPTLGETQYF
TRBJ2-1,TRBD2,NA,TRBV6-5,TGTGCCAGCAGTCGCCGGGGCAGCGGGAGTGCTGAGCAGTTCTTC,CASSRRGSGSAEQFF
TRBJ2-3,TRBD2,NA,TRBV7-2,TGTGCCAGCAGCCCAAAACGCGGGGGATCGGCCAGCAGGGCGGATACGCAGTATTTT,CASSPKRGGSASRADTQYF
TRBJ2-7,NA,once,TRBV20-1,TGCAGTGCTAGTGCAGGGGATCTGAGCTCCTACGAGCAGTACTTC,CSASAGDLSSYEQYF
TRBJ2-5,TRBD2,few,TRBV19,TGTGCCAGTAGCCTCCTCGGGGGGGAAGAGACCCAGTACTTC,CASSLLGGEETQYF
TRBJ1-1,NA,NA,TRBV7-2,TGTGCCAGCAGCGAGGGACATATTATGGGTGAAGCTTTCTTT,CASSEGHIMGEAFF
TRBJ1-2,TRBD1,NA,TRBV7-9,TGTGCCAGCAGCCTACCGCCGGGACAGAACATTTATGGCTACACCTTC,CASSLPPGQNIYGYTF
TRBJ1-2,TRBD1,NA,TRBV3-1,TGTGCCAGCAGCCAAGGGCATCCGGGACAGGGTCGTGGCTACACCTTC,CASSQGHPGQGRGYTF
TRBJ2-5,TRBD2,NA,TRBV6-2/TRBV6-3,TGTGCCAGCAGTTACGGGCTAGCGGGAAAGGAGACCCAGTACTTC,CASSYGLAGKETQYF
TRBJ2-7,NA,NA,TRBV15,TGTGCCACCAGCAGAGATAGTGCCCTATTGGAGCAGTACTTC,CATSRDSALLEQYF
TRBJ1-4,NA,NA,TRBV25-1,TGTGCCAGCAGTGAGAACCGGGACTTCAATGAAAAACTGTTTTTT,CASSENRDFNEKLFF
TRBJ1-6,TRBD1,NA,TRBV5-1,TGCGCCAGCAGCTTGCGGGGACAGGGCCCCCTAGGCTATAATTCACCCCTCCACTTT,CASSLRGQGPLGYNSPLHF
TRBJ1-5,NA,NA,TRBV4-2,TGTGCCAGCAGCCAAGACGGGACACCTAGCAATCAGCCCCAGCATTTT,CASSQDGTPSNQPQHF
TRBJ2-5,TRBD1,NA,TRBV12-3/TRBV12-4,TGTGCCAGCAGTTGGACAGGGGGGGACCAAGAGACCCAGTACTTC,CASSWTGGDQETQYF
TRBJ2-1,TRBD2,NA,TRBV12-5,TGTGCTAGTGGTTTGGTAAGGGAGGGTTTCTTTACCAATGAGCAGTTCTTC,CASGLVREGFFTNEQFF
TRBJ1-2,TRBD1,NA,TRBV15,TGTGCCACCAGCAAAGACAGGGGCACGGGCTATGGCTACACCTTC,CATSKDRGTGYGYTF
TRBJ2-7,TRBD1,NA,TRBV6-5,TGTGCCAGCAGTTACCCTGGGATGGCAGGGGGCTCCTACGAGCAGTACTTC,CASSYPGMAGGSYEQYF
TRBJ2-3,NA,NA,TRBV3-1,TGTGCCAGCAGCCAAGAACTCAGGGATACGCAGTATTTT,CASSQELRDTQYF
TRBJ2-1,NA,NA,TRBV4-1,TGCGCCAGCAGCCAAGATACCCAACCTTTCGATGAGCAGTTCTTC,CASSQDTQPFDEQFF
TRBJ1-5,TRBD1,NA,TRBV4-1,TGCGCCAGCAGCCAAGATGTGGCAGGGGGCGCTTGGCAGCCCCAGCATTTT,CASSQDVAGGAWQPQHF
TRBJ2-1,NA,NA,TRBV20-1,TGCAGTGCCCCGGGAGCTAGCTCCTACAATGAGCAGTTCTTC,CSAPGASSYNEQFF
TRBJ2-1,NA,NA,TRBV7-9,TGTGCCAGCAGCTTATCGGTGGGGCATGAGCAGTTCTTC,CASSLSVGHEQFF
TRBJ2-1,NA,NA,TRBV18,TGTGCCAGCTCACTCGACGTTAGCCCCTACAATGAGCAGTTCTTC,CASSLDVSPYNEQFF
TRBJ1-2,TRBD1,NA,TRBV7-2,TGTGCCAGCAGCTTCTCCGGGACAGGGTTGAACGCCTTC,CASSFSGTGLNAF
TRBJ2-2,TRBD2,NA,TRBV11-2,TGTGCCAGCAGCCCAACTAGCGGGGGGGCCCCCGGGGAGCTGTTTTTT,CASSPTSGGAPGELFF
TRBJ1-1,NA,few,TRBV6-2/TRBV6-3,TGTGCCAGCAGCCAGGGGACTGAAGCTTTCTTT,CASSQGTEAFF
TRBJ2-5,NA,NA,TRBV5-1,TGCGCCAGCAGCCCAAACCCCGGGCGGGGCCTGCAAGAGACCCAGTACTTC,CASSPNPGRGLQETQYF
TRBJ2-1,NA,NA,TRBV14,TGTGCCAGCAGCCGGCAAAGCCTAGGGGGCAATGAGCAGTTCTTC,CASSRQSLGGNEQFF
TRBJ2-1,NA,NA,TRBV7-3,TGTGCCAGCAGCTCGAAGGGGGGTCATGAGCAGTTCTTC,CASSSKGGHEQFF
TRBJ2-7,NA,NA,TRBV7-8,TGTGCCAGCCATGGGACCTCCTACGAGCAGTACTTC,CASHGTSYEQYF
TRBJ2-7,TRBD2,NA,TRBV7-9,TGTGCCAGCAGCTGGGGCGGGAGCTCCTACGAGCAGTACTTC,CASSWGGSSYEQYF
TRBJ1-5,NA,NA,TRBV19,TGTGCCAGTAGTATGGTGGGGCCATGGGATCAGCCCCAGCATTTT,CASSMVGPWDQPQHF
TRBJ1-2,TRBD1,NA,TRBV30,TGTGCCTTTCCGGGACAGGGCAACTATGGCTACACCTTC,CAFPGQGNYGYTF
TRBJ1-1,NA,NA,TRBV7-9,TGTGCCAGCAGCTCTGACAGTCCCTACACTGAAGCTTTCTTT,CASSSDSPYTEAFF
TRBJ1-1,NA,few,TRBV27,TGTGCCAGCAGTTTGTCGGGGGCTATGAACACTGAAGCTTTCTTT,CASSLSGAMNTEAFF
TRBJ1-1,NA,NA,TRBV5-1,TGCGCCAGCAGTTACGGGACGGGGAACACTGAAGCTTTCTTT,CASSYGTGNTEAFF
TRBJ2-7,NA,NA,TRBV5-4,TGTGCCAGCAGCCTGAACAGCCAACCTTACTCCTACGAGCAGTACTTC,CASSLNSQPYSYEQYF
TRBJ2-7,NA,NA,TRBV29-1,TGCAGCGTGAGGGTTTCCAGGGTTCCCTACGAGCAGTACTTC,CSVRVSRVPYEQYF
TRBJ2-7,NA,NA,TRBV7-8,TGTGCCAGCAGCTTAGGGACGGAGAGTAGCGAGCAGTACTTC,CASSLGTESSEQYF